The rows below give T cell receptor beta chains drawn from one sample of a study of beta chain features in type 1 diabetes. Generated by immunoSEQ multiplex PCR, the TCRdb table keeps only in-frame clones and is missing some. The data contain about 40,000 clones, around 45% of them seen just once; the ten biggest clones take up more than 0.6%. The sequencing input was central memory CD4+ T cells from blood. The source is a woman aged 18-29 years in good health. The CDR3 runs from the conserved cysteine through the conserved F or W. The D gene is left open where the match is weak. Where a row states a size, it is once, few, many or the class of an expanded clone; other rows omit it.

CDR3aa: CASSLVGGPSYNEQFF; CDR3nt: TGCGCCAGCAGCTTGGTCGGGGGGCCGTCCTACAATGAGCAGTTCTTC; v_gene: TRBV5-1; abundance: .; j_gene: TRBJ2-1; d_gene: .
CDR3aa: CASVFTPDYNEQFF; CDR3nt: TGCGCCAGCGTATTTACACCTGACTACAATGAGCAGTTCTTC; v_gene: TRBV5-1; abundance: few; j_gene: TRBJ2-1; d_gene: .
CDR3aa: CASTNQETQYF; CDR3nt: TGTGCCAGTACAAACCAAGAGACCCAGTACTTC; v_gene: TRBV6-5; abundance: .; j_gene: TRBJ2-5; d_gene: .
CDR3aa: CAISEQRQNNYGYTF; CDR3nt: TGTGCCATCAGTGAACAAAGACAGAATAACTATGGCTACACCTTC; v_gene: TRBV10-3; abundance: few; j_gene: TRBJ1-2; d_gene: .
CDR3aa: CAWSVRAPWSYEQYF; CDR3nt: TGTGCCTGGAGTGTCCGAGCCCCGTGGTCCTACGAGCAGTACTTC; v_gene: TRBV30; abundance: few; j_gene: TRBJ2-7; d_gene: .
CDR3aa: CATSRDGGTGAPRTGELFF; CDR3nt: TGTGCCACCAGCAGAGATGGAGGGACAGGGGCCCCGAGGACCGGGGAGCTGTTTTTT; v_gene: TRBV15; abundance: .; j_gene: TRBJ2-2; d_gene: TRBD1
CDR3aa: CATSPQGGTGGRNEQFF; CDR3nt: TGTGCCACCAGCCCACAAGGTGGGACAGGGGGCAGGAATGAGCAGTTCTTC; v_gene: TRBV15; abundance: few; j_gene: TRBJ2-1; d_gene: TRBD1
CDR3aa: CAWSYTGTGNEKLFF; CDR3nt: TGTGCCTGGAGTTATACCGGGACAGGAAATGAAAAACTGTTTTTT; v_gene: TRBV30; abundance: .; j_gene: TRBJ1-4; d_gene: TRBD1
CDR3aa: CASRRPTGHYGYTF; CDR3nt: TGTGCCAGCAGGCGCCCTACAGGACACTATGGCTACACCTTC; v_gene: TRBV2; abundance: .; j_gene: TRBJ1-2; d_gene: .
CDR3aa: CASSPAAGQKNIQYF; CDR3nt: TGTGCCAGCTCACCAGCCGCCGGACAGAAAAACATTCAGTACTTC; v_gene: TRBV18; abundance: .; j_gene: TRBJ2-4; d_gene: .
CDR3aa: CASSSQVYTFF; CDR3nt: TGTGCCAGCAGCTCCCAGGTGTATACTTTCTTT; v_gene: TRBV7-9; abundance: .; j_gene: TRBJ1-1; d_gene: .
CDR3aa: CASSPRQGLSDEQYF; CDR3nt: TGTGCCAGTAGTCCTAGACAGGGGCTTTCGGACGAGCAGTACTTC; v_gene: TRBV19; abundance: .; j_gene: TRBJ2-7; d_gene: TRBD1
CDR3aa: CASSLGDRDQGYTF; CDR3nt: TGTGCCAGCAGCTTGGGGGACAGGGATCAAGGCTACACCTTC; v_gene: TRBV5-4; abundance: few; j_gene: TRBJ1-2; d_gene: TRBD1
CDR3aa: CASSQPRTGAYTGELFF; CDR3nt: TGCGCCAGCAGTCAACCACGGACAGGGGCCTACACCGGGGAGCTGTTTTTT; v_gene: TRBV23-1; abundance: .; j_gene: TRBJ2-2; d_gene: TRBD1
CDR3aa: CASSSPGRGEQYF; CDR3nt: TGTGCCAGCAGTTCCCCCGGAAGAGGCGAGCAGTACTTC; v_gene: TRBV27; abundance: once; j_gene: TRBJ2-7; d_gene: .
CDR3aa: CASSLGVHSAGGNTIYF; CDR3nt: TGTGCCAGCAGCTTAGGGGTTCACTCGGCGGGGGGAAACACCATATATTTT; v_gene: TRBV7-8; abundance: .; j_gene: TRBJ1-3; d_gene: .
CDR3aa: CASSLQGNTEAFF; CDR3nt: TGTGCCAGCAGCCTACAGGGGAACACTGAAGCTTTCTTT; v_gene: TRBV11-3; abundance: .; j_gene: TRBJ1-1; d_gene: .
CDR3aa: CASKILGTGGDEQFF; CDR3nt: TGTGCCAGCAAGATTCTGGGGACAGGGGGCGATGAGCAGTTCTTC; v_gene: TRBV2; abundance: .; j_gene: TRBJ2-1; d_gene: TRBD1
CDR3aa: CASSFGGVGNYEQYF; CDR3nt: TGCGCCAGCAGCTTCGGGGGAGTTGGGAACTACGAGCAGTACTTC; v_gene: TRBV5-1; abundance: .; j_gene: TRBJ2-7; d_gene: .
CDR3aa: CASSSRNSGNVNEQFF; CDR3nt: TGTGCCAGCAGCTCGCGCAATAGCGGGAATGTGAATGAGCAGTTCTTC; v_gene: TRBV7-7; abundance: few; j_gene: TRBJ2-1; d_gene: TRBD2
CDR3aa: CASSLYVAQETQYF; CDR3nt: TGTGCCAGCAGCTTGTACGTGGCCCAAGAGACCCAGTACTTC; v_gene: TRBV4-2; abundance: .; j_gene: TRBJ2-5; d_gene: .
CDR3aa: CASSFSGNTEAFF; CDR3nt: TGCGCCAGCAGCTTCTCGGGGAACACTGAAGCTTTCTTT; v_gene: TRBV5-1; abundance: few; j_gene: TRBJ1-1; d_gene: .
CDR3aa: CASSPPTQGTEAFF; CDR3nt: TGTGCCAGCTCACCACCAACGCAGGGCACTGAAGCTTTCTTT; v_gene: TRBV18; abundance: .; j_gene: TRBJ1-1; d_gene: .
CDR3aa: CASSYSMGQGETFF; CDR3nt: TGTGCCAGCAGTTACTCGATGGGACAGGGGGAAACTTTCTTT; v_gene: TRBV6-5; abundance: .; j_gene: TRBJ1-1; d_gene: TRBD1
CDR3aa: CASSFQAGTDTQYF; CDR3nt: TGTGCCAGCAGCTTCCAGGCGGGGACAGATACGCAGTATTTT; v_gene: TRBV5-4; abundance: .; j_gene: TRBJ2-3; d_gene: .
CDR3aa: CASSLVGTGGDGYTF; CDR3nt: TGTGCCAGCAGCTTAGTGGGGACAGGGGGCGATGGCTACACCTTC; v_gene: TRBV11-2; abundance: few; j_gene: TRBJ1-2; d_gene: TRBD1
CDR3aa: CASSFTGGRDQPQHF; CDR3nt: TGTGCCAGCAGCTTTACAGGGGGCAGGGATCAGCCCCAGCATTTT; v_gene: TRBV7-2; abundance: .; j_gene: TRBJ1-5; d_gene: TRBD1
CDR3aa: CASSMEGQQETQYF; CDR3nt: TGCGCCAGCAGCATGGAAGGACAGCAAGAGACCCAGTACTTC; v_gene: TRBV5-1; abundance: .; j_gene: TRBJ2-5; d_gene: .
CDR3aa: CASSDVGNRVNTQYF; CDR3nt: TGTGCCAGCAGTGACGTGGGAAACAGGGTTAATACGCAGTATTTT; v_gene: TRBV25-1; abundance: .; j_gene: TRBJ2-3; d_gene: .
CDR3aa: CASSPRDLGIYEQYF; CDR3nt: TGTGCCAGCAGTCCGCGGGATCTAGGCATCTACGAGCAGTACTTC; v_gene: TRBV28; abundance: .; j_gene: TRBJ2-7; d_gene: .
CDR3aa: CASSVDVRGSGGGADTQYF; CDR3nt: TGTGCCAGCAGCGTAGATGTCCGGGGCAGTGGCGGGGGGGCCGATACGCAGTATTTT; v_gene: TRBV9; abundance: .; j_gene: TRBJ2-3; d_gene: TRBD2
CDR3aa: CASSLGSLTGVNEQFF; CDR3nt: TGTGCCAGCAGCTTAGGTAGCCTAACAGGGGTCAATGAGCAGTTCTTC; v_gene: TRBV11-2; abundance: medium-sized; j_gene: TRBJ2-1; d_gene: TRBD1
CDR3aa: CASSFGQVNTEAFF; CDR3nt: TGTGCCAGCAGCTTTGGACAGGTGAACACTGAAGCTTTCTTT; v_gene: TRBV6-1; abundance: few; j_gene: TRBJ1-1; d_gene: TRBD1
CDR3aa: CASSLGTGWIYNEQFF; CDR3nt: TGTGCCAGCAGCCTCGGGACAGGGTGGATTTACAATGAGCAGTTCTTC; v_gene: TRBV11-2; abundance: few; j_gene: TRBJ2-1; d_gene: TRBD1
CDR3aa: CSAPSQETQYF; CDR3nt: TGCAGTGCCCCGTCCCAAGAGACCCAGTACTTC; v_gene: TRBV20-1; abundance: few; j_gene: TRBJ2-5; d_gene: .